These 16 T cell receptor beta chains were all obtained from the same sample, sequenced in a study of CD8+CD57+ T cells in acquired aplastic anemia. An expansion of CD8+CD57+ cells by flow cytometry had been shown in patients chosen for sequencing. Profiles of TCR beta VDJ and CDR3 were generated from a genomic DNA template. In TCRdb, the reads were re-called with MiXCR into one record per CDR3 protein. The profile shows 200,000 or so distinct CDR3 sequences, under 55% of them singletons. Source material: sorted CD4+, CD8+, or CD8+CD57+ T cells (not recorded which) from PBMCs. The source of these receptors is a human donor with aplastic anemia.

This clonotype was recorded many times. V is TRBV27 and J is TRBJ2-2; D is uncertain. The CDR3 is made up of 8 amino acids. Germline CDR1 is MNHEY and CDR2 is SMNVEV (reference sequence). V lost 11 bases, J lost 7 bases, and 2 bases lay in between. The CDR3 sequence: CALGELFF. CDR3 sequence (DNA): TGTGCCCTCGGGGAGCTGTTTTTT.

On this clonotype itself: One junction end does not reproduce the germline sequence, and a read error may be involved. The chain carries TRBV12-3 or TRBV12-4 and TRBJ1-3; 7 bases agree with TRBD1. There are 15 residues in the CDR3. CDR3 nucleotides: TGTGCCAGCAATTTACCGGGACAGCCAGGAAACACCATATATTTT. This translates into CASNLPGQPGNTIYF.

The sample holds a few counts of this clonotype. CDR3 protein: CSARGTENQPQYF. CDR3 DNA: TGCAGTGCTAGAGGCACAGAGAATCAGCCCCAGTACTTC. The chain links TRBV20-1 to TRBJ2-5, with unresolved D. Germline values: CDR1 DFQATT, CDR2 SNEGSKA (reference sequence). Trimming shortened V by 1 base and J by 9 bases, and 15 bases separated the two germline ends. The CDR3 contains 13 residues.

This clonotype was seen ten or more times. The CDR3 nucleotides are TGTGCCAGCAGCTTAGATGGGGGCAGGGCTGGAAACACCATATATTTT. It codes for CASSLDGGRAGNTIYF. The chain carries TRBV7-9 and TRBJ1-3, with D maybe TRBD1 (6 bases). The germline V and J ends were trimmed by 1 base and 2 bases, with 12 bases remaining between them. The CDR3 covers 16 residues. Germline V lookup: CDR1 SEHNR, CDR2 FQNEAQ (reference sequence).

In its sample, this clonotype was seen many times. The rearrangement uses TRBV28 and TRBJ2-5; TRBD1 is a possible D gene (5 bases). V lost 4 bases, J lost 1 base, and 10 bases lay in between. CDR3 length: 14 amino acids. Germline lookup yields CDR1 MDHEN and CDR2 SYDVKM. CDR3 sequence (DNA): TGTGCCAGCAGTTATTCCAGGGCCCAAGAGACCCAGTACTTC. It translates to CASSYSRAQETQYF.

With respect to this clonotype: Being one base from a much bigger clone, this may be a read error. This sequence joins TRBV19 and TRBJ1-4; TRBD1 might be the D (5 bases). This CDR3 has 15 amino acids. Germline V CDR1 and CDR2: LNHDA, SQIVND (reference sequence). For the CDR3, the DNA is TGTACCAGTAGTTCACAGACAGCAACTAATGAAAAACTGTTTTTT. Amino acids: CTSSSQTATNEKLFF. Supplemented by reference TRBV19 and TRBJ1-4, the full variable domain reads DGGITQSPKYLFRKEGQNVTLSCEQNLNHDAMYWYRQDPGQGLRLIYYSQIVNDFQKGDIAEGYSVSREKKESFPLTVTSAQKNPTAFYLCTSSSQTATNEKLFFGSGTQLSVL.

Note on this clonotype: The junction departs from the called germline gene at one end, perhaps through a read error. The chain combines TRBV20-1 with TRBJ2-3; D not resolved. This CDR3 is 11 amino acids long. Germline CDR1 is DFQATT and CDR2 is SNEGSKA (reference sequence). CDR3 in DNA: TGCAGTGCTAGACAACTAAGGACGGTTGGTTTT. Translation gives CSARQLRTVGF.

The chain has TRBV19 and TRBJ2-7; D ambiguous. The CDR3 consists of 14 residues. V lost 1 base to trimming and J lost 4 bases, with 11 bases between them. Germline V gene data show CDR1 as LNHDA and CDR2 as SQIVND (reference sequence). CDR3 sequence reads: CASSIGYSDYEQYF. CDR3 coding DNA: TGTGCCAGTAGTATAGGGTACTCGGATTACGAGCAGTACTTC. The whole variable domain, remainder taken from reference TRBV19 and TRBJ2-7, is DGGITQSPKYLFRKEGQNVTLSCEQNLNHDAMYWYRQDPGQGLRLIYYSQIVNDFQKGDIAEGYSVSREKKESFPLTVTSAQKNPTAFYLCASSIGYSDYEQYFGPGTRLTVT.

The CDR3 here is CATPLATRQGTDTQYF. The CDR3 bases are TGTGCCACCCCCCTAGCTACTCGACAGGGAACAGATACGCAGTATTTT. The chain joins TRBV24-1 to TRBJ2-3; 7 nucleotides line up with TRBD1. The CDR3 is 16 amino acids. Germline V lookup: CDR1 KGHDR, CDR2 SFDVKD. The junction had 14 bases not matched to a gene; V was cut back by 9 bases and J by 3 bases.

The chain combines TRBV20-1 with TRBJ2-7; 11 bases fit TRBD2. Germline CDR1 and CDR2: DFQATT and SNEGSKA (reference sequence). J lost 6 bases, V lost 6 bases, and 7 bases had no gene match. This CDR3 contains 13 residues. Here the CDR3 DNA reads TGCAGTGCCCAGACTAGCGGGGCGTCCGAGCAGTACGTC. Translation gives CSAQTSGASEQYV.

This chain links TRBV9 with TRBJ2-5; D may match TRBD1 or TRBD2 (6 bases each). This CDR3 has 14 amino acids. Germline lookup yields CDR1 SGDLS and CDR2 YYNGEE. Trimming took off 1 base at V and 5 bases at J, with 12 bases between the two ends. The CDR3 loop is CASSVSGGRETQYF. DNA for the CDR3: TGTGCCAGCAGCGTATCCGGGGGCCGTGAGACCCAGTACTTC.

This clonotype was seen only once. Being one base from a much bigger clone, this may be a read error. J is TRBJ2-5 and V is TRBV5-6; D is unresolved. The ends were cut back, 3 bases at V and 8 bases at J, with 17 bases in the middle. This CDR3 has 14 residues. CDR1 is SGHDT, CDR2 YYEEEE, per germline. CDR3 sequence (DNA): TGTGCCAGCAGCTCTAGGACCGCAAGGGCAACCCAGTACTTC. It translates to CASSSRTARATQYF.

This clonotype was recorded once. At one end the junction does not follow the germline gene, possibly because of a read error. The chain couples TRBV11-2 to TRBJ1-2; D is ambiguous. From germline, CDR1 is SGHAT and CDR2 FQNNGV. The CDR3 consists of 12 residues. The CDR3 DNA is TGTGCCAGCAGCTCCGTAAACTATGGCCACACCTTC. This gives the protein CASSSVNYGHTF.

CDR3: CSARPPSTANYGYTF. CDR3 coding DNA: TGCAGTGCTAGGCCCCCGAGTACCGCTAACTATGGCTACACCTTC. This rearrangement joins TRBV20-1 to TRBJ1-2, with no clear D. The CDR3 is 15 residues long. V was pared by 3 bases and J by 0 bases, with 14 bases between. Germline V CDR1 and CDR2: DFQATT, SNEGSKA (reference sequence).

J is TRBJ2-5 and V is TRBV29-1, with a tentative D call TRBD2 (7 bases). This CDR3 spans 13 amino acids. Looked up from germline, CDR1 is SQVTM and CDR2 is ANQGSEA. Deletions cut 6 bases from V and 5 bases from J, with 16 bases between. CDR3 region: CSVRGGGGETQYF. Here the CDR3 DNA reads TGCAGCGTAAGGGGGGGCGGGGGTGAGACCCAGTACTTC.

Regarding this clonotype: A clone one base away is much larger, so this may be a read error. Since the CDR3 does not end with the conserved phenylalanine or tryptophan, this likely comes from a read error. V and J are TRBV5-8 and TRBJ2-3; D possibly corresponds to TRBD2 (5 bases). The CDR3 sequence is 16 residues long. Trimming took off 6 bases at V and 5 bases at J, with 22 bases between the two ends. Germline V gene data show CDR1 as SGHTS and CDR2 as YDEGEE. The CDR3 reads CASTAGSGLAQDTQYL. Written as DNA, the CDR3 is TGTGCCAGCACCGCGGGTAGTGGCTTAGCACAAGATACGCAGTATTTA.